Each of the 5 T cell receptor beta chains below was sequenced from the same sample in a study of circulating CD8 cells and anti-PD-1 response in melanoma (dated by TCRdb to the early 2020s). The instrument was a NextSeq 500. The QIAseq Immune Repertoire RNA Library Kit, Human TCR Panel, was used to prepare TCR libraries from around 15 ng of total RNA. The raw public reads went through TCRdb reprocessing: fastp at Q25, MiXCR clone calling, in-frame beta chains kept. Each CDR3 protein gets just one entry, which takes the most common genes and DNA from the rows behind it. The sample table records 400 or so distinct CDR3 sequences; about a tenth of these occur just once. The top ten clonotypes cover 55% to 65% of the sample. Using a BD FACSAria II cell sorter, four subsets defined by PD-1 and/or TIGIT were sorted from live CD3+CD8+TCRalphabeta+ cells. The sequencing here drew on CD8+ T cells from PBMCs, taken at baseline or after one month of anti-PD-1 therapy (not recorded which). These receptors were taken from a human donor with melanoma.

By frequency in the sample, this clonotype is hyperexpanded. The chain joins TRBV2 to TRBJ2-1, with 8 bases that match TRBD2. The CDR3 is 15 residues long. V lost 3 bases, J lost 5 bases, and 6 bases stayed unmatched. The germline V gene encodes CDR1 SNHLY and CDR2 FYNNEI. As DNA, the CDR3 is TGTGCCAGCAGTGACTCACTAGCGGAGAACAATGAGCAGTTCTTC. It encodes CASSDSLAENNEQFF.

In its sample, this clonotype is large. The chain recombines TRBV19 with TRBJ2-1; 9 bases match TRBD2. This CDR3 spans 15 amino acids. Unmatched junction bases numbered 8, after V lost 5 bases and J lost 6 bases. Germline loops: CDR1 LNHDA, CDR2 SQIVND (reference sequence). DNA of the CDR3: TGTGCCAGTAGTCCTGGGACTAGCTCTGGCAATGAGCAGTTCTTC. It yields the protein CASSPGTSSGNEQFF. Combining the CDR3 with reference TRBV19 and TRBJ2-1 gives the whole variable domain DGGITQSPKYLFRKEGQNVTLSCEQNLNHDAMYWYRQDPGQGLRLIYYSQIVNDFQKGDIAEGYSVSREKKESFPLTVTSAQKNPTAFYLCASSPGTSSGNEQFFGPGTRLTVL.

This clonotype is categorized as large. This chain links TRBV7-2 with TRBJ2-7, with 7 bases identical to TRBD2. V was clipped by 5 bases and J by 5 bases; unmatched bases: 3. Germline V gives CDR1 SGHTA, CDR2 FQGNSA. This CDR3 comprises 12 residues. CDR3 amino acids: CASSGLVNEQYF. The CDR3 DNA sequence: TGTGCCAGCAGCGGACTAGTCAACGAGCAGTACTTC.

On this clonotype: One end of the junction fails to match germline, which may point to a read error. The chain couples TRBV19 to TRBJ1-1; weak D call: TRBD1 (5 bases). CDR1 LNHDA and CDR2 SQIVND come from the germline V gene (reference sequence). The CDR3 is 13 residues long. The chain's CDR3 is CTSRQRVSTEAFF. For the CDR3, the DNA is TGTACCAGTAGACAGCGGGTAAGCACTGAAGCTTTCTTT.

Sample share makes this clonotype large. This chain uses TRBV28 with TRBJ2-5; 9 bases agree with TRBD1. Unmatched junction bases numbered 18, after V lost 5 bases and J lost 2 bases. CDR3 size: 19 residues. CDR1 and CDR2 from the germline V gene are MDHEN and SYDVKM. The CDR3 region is CASSNPAGQGWVTQETQYF. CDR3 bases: TGTGCCAGCAGTAACCCCGCGGGACAGGGATGGGTAACGCAAGAGACCCAGTACTTC. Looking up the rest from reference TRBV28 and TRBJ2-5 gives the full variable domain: DVKVTQSSRYLVKRTGEKVFLECVQDMDHENMFWYRQDPGLGLRLIYFSYDVKMKEKGDIPEGYSVSREKKERFSLILESASTNQTSMYLCASSNPAGQGWVTQETQYFGPGTRLLVL.